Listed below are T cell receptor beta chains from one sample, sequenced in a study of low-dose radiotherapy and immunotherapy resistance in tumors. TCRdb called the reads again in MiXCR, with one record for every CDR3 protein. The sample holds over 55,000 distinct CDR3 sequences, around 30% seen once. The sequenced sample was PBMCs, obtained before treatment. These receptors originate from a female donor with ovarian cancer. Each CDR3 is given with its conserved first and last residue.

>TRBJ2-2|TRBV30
CAWRRRRGLVGEAGELFF
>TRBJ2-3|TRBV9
CASSPSKTSGSTDTQYF
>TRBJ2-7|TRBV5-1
CASSLEVYEQYF
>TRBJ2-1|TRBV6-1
CASSIQANEQFF
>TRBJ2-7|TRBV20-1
CSANQEVGEGEQYF
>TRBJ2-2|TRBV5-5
CASSPRQGLNTGELFF
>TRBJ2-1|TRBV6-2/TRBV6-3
CASSYPGQGRDEQFF
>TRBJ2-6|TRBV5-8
CASSYLPVRHSGANVLTF
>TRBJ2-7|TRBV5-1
CASSLAPPGGGSVYEQYF
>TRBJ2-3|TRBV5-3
CASSFSGTPTDTQYF
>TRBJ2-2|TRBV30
CACPGQGEVGELFF
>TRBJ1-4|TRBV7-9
CASSLTGTHNEKLFF
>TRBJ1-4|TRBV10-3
CAISESRVGEKLFF
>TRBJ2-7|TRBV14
CASSQLFSYEQYF
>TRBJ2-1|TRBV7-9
CASSPAGGAAWEGEQFF
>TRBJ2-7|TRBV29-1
CSVSGLAAGYEQYF
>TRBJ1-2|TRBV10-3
CAISESGGPVGYTF
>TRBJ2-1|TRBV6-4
CASSDSTSGGADEQFF
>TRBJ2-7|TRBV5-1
CASSWGQGAGEQYF
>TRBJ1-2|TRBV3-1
CASSQDTRGGGYTF
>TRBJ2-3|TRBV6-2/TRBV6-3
CASSYSQGRIADTQYF
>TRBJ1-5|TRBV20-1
CSAKTGTVNQPQHF
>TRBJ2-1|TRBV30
CAWSHGQGSYNEQFF
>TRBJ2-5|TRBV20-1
CSASRGGETQYF
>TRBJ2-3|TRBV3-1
CASSQGLGTTDTQYF
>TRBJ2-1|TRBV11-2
CASSLEGQVYNEQFF
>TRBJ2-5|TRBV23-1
CASSQPGGQETQYF
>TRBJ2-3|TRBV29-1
CSAVPSGSLRATDTQYF
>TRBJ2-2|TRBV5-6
CASSNWWQAAGELFF
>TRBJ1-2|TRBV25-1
CASSELTDYGYTF
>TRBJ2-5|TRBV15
CATSNKQGFVETQYF